The entry that follows covers one TCR beta chain sequence. The V end was cut by 1 base, the J end by 1 base, with 8 bases between. The germline CDR1 and CDR2 sequences are MNHEY and SMNVEV (reference sequence). The length of the CDR3 is 16 residues. The sample is drawn from a study of blood T cell repertoires in COVID-19. Study-wide background: The United States, Italy and Spain were the sources of the acute and convalescent COVID-19 samples.

Repertoires were generated with immunoSEQ multiplex PCR, while TCRdb's copy carries only in-frame clones and drops some. The table has approximately 89,000 clones, over 65% seen once. Sequences were obtained from peripheral blood. The sequence came from a human donor in a cohort sampled during active COVID-19. This chain connects TRBV27 to TRBJ2-6, with D perhaps matching TRBD1 (5 bases). DNA of the CDR3: TGTGCCAGCAGTTTATTTAGGGGATCTGGGGCCAACGTCCTGACTTTC. It encodes CASSLFRGSGANVLTF.